These 10 T cell receptor beta chains share one sample of origin, sequenced in a study of regulatory T cells in long-lasting Graves disease. The time point here: persistent/refractory GD, antithyroid drugs over 5 years with positive TRAb. The TCR library was made from RNA extracted from PBMCs. CDR3 regions were amplified by Arm-PCR using iRepertoire HTBI primers to build TCR beta libraries. TCRdb passed the multiplex PCR reads through MiXCR, listing each CDR3 protein once. Of 300,000 to 400,000 distinct CDR3 sequences in the sample, roughly a fifth were seen once. This specimen consisted of peripheral blood mononuclear cells (PBMCs), obtained when the disease was refractory, from a patient treated with antithyroid drugs. Every receptor here comes from a female donor with Graves disease.

In this sample, this clonotype turned up many times. The chain couples TRBV18 to TRBJ1-4; the match to TRBD1 covers 8 bases. The CDR3 covers 15 residues. Germline V gene sequence: CDR1 KGHSH, CDR2 LQKENI. V shed 2 bases and J 1 base; nucleotides not matched to a gene: 0. CDR3 sequence: CASSPTGGTNEKLFF. CDR3 nucleotides: TGTGCCAGCTCACCAACAGGGGGAACTAATGAAAAACTGTTTTTT.

This chain uses TRBV19 with TRBJ1-1; 10 bases fit TRBD1. From germline, CDR1 is LNHDA and CDR2 SQIVND (reference sequence). V shed 5 bases and J 0 bases; nucleotides not matched to a gene: 6. The CDR3 spans 16 residues. The CDR3 bases are TGTGCCAGTAGTGTCGGGACAGGGGCGCTGAACACTGAAGCTTTCTTT. Its protein product is CASSVGTGALNTEAFF.

This rearrangement joins TRBV5-1 to TRBJ2-7; D gene unclear. The CDR3 length is 15 residues. V lost 0 bases to trimming and J lost 2 bases, with 12 bases between them. Germline V gene sequence: CDR1 SGHRS, CDR2 YFSETQ. In nucleotides, the CDR3 is TGCGCCAGCAGCTTGGACGGAACAACTACCTACGAGCAGTACTTC. Translating gives CASSLDGTTTYEQYF.

The CDR3 region has the DNA TGTGCCAGCAGCTTGGGCCCCGGGAACACTGAAGCTTTCTTT. The encoded protein is CASSLGPGNTEAFF. This chain joins TRBV5-4 and TRBJ1-1, with D uncertain. Per germline, CDR1 SGHNT and CDR2 YYREEE (reference sequence). CDR3 length equals 14 residues. Deletions cut 0 bases from V and 1 base from J, with 7 bases between.

The V gene is TRBV5-1, the J gene TRBJ2-2, with D tentatively TRBD1 (6 bases). The CDR3 runs to 16 residues. Trimming cost V 4 bases and J 0 bases, with 13 bases left between them. From germline, CDR1 is SGHRS and CDR2 YFSETQ. The CDR3 bases are TGCGCCAGCAGCGCTGCGACAGGTTCGAACACCGGGGAGCTGTTTTTT. It encodes CASSAATGSNTGELFF.

The chain has TRBV12-3 or TRBV12-4 and TRBJ2-7; D is uncertain. Trimming cost V 3 bases and J 3 bases, with 15 bases left between them. This CDR3 comprises 15 residues. The CDR3 coding sequence is TGTGCCAGCAGTTTGCGGAGTCGACTTCACTACGAGCAGTACTTC. Amino acids: CASSLRSRLHYEQYF.

The chain uses TRBV28 and TRBJ1-1; possibly TRBD1 for D (6 bases). Deletions cut 6 bases from V and 6 bases from J, with 20 bases between. The CDR3 is made up of 15 amino acids. Looked up from germline, CDR1 is MDHEN and CDR2 is SYDVKM. The CDR3 DNA follows: TGTGCCAGCAGAACCCCCTTCGGGGGGCAAGCTGAAGCTTTCTTT. Encoded protein: CASRTPFGGQAEAFF.

The sample holds many counts of this clonotype. This sequence joins TRBV28 and TRBJ1-1; tentative D call: TRBD1 (5 bases). The CDR3 runs 14 residues. CDR1 is MDHEN and CDR2 is SYDVKM in the germline V gene. The V gene lost 6 bases and the J gene lost 0 bases, with 11 bases spanning the gap. CDR3 protein: CASRAGLLNTEAFF. The CDR3 nucleotides are TGTGCCAGCAGAGCGGGACTCTTGAACACTGAAGCTTTCTTT.

In this sample, this clonotype turned up many times. This chain links TRBV7-3 with TRBJ1-2; 7 bases are a match to TRBD1. The germline V gene has CDR1 SGHTA and CDR2 FQGTGA. The V and J ends lost 4 bases and 8 bases, in that order; junction bases with no gene match: 16. The CDR3 sequence is 16 residues long. The CDR3 DNA reads TGTGCCAGCAGCTACCCAACAGGGGTTCGGGTTAACGGCTACACCTTC. Encoded protein: CASSYPTGVRVNGYTF.

This clonotype has only a few counts. Given a far larger clone just one base away, this is likely a sequencing read error. The chain recombines TRBV2 with TRBJ1-6; D remains ambiguous. CDR1 and CDR2 (germline): SNHLY, FYNNEI. The CDR3 contains 12 residues. This CDR3 is CASTPTLTEALF. CDR3 bases: TGTGCCAGCACCCCAACTCTCACTGAAGCTCTCTTT.